This T cell receptor beta chain was recovered during a study of T-cell memory formation after mild COVID-19. Germline V gene data show CDR1 as DFQATT and CDR2 as SNEGSKA (reference sequence). The CDR3 totals 14 residues. The ends lost 6 bases at V and 4 bases at J; junction bases unmatched: 9. The 5'RACE method, run with constant-segment primers, produced TCR alpha and TCR beta cDNA libraries (carrying sample barcodes and UMIs). TCRdb re-analysed the 5' RACE reads in MiXCR, keeping a single row per CDR3 protein. The sample carries around 99,000 distinct CDR3 sequences, about an eighth recorded once. The chain joins TRBV20-1 to TRBJ2-1, with TRBD2 matching 7 bases. Material for sequencing was PBMCs or a T cell subset sorted from them (not recorded which). The TCR comes from a man aged 18-30 years who had mild COVID-19 (a few samples of this study predate the infection). Cell type and time point are not known. The CDR3 spells CSAKNSGGYNEQFF. The CDR3 nucleotides are TGCAGTGCCAAGAACTCGGGGGGATACAATGAGCAGTTCTTC.